A single sample is the source of the 24 T cell receptor beta chains below, sequenced in a study of blood T cell repertoires in COVID-19. Clones were sequenced by immunoSEQ multiplex PCR, and TCRdb holds only the in-frame ones, with some missing. This sample has 200,000 to 250,000 clones, with 70% to 90% found just once. The sequenced sample was peripheral blood. The receptor set was obtained from a woman aged 18-29 years who had recovered from COVID-19.

The rearrangement joins TRBV4-1 to TRBJ1-2; D is uncertain. V dropped 0 bases and J dropped 5 bases, with 13 bases sitting between them. The CDR3 is 15 amino acids. Germline values: CDR1 MGHRA, CDR2 YSYEKL. CDR3 nucleotide sequence: TGCGCCAGCAGCCAAGACAGGTCGTACTTTTATGGCTACACCTTC. Translating gives CASSQDRSYFYGYTF.

V gene TRBV5-4 combines with J gene TRBJ1-4; 7 bases are shared with TRBD1. The J segment lost 0 bases and the V segment lost 4 bases, leaving 6 bases of the junction unmatched. CDR1 is SGHNT and CDR2 is YYREEE in the germline V gene (reference sequence). The CDR3 runs 16 residues. The CDR3 DNA reads as TGTGCCAGCAGCGATGGACAGGCGGCAACTAATGAAAAACTGTTTTTT. It encodes CASSDGQAATNEKLFF.

This clone appeared a few times. This chain joins TRBV9 and TRBJ2-2; D is unresolved. The CDR3 extends over 20 amino acids. Trimming took off 3 bases at V and 0 bases at J, with 24 bases between the two ends. Per germline, CDR1 SGDLS and CDR2 YYNGEE. CDR3 loop: CASSDHSEAEIVTNTGELFF. For the CDR3, the DNA is TGTGCCAGCAGCGACCACTCCGAGGCGGAAATCGTGACGAACACCGGGGAGCTGTTTTTT.

This clone was picked up a small number of times. The chain carries TRBV4-1 and TRBJ1-3, with D maybe TRBD1 (5 bases). Germline CDR1 MGHRA, CDR2 YSYEKL. V gave up 4 bases and J gave up 8 bases, with 12 bases separating them. The CDR3 is made up of 13 amino acids. In DNA form, the CDR3 reads TGCGCCAGCAGCCCACAGGCGGGAGACACCATATATTTT. Translating it yields CASSPQAGDTIYF.

V is TRBV14 and J is TRBJ2-7; maybe TRBD2 (6 bases). Germline-derived CDR1 and CDR2 are SGHDN and FVKESK. The CDR3 is 15 amino acids. The V end was cut by 3 bases, the J end by 3 bases, with 15 bases between. CDR3 nucleotide sequence: TGTGCCAGCAGCCATACTTTTCGGGGGTACTACGAGCAGTACTTC. It yields the protein CASSHTFRGYYEQYF.

The chain couples TRBV29-1 to TRBJ2-1, with 7 bases that match TRBD2. Germline lookup yields CDR1 SQVTM and CDR2 ANQGSEA. The CDR3 consists of 14 residues. With 5 bases clipped from V and 6 bases from J, the junction kept 10 bases outside the gene matches. The CDR3 DNA reads TGCAGCGTTCCCTACTCGGGAGGTCCCAATGAGCAGTTCTTC. This encodes CSVPYSGGPNEQFF.

V is TRBV5-1 and J is TRBJ2-7, with 9 bases aligning to TRBD2. The germline CDR1 and CDR2 sequences are SGHRS and YFSETQ. CDR3 size: 14 residues. The V and J ends lost 3 bases and 3 bases, in that order; junction bases with no gene match: 4. This chain's CDR3 is CASSWSSGNYEQYF. The CDR3 DNA reads as TGCGCCAGCAGCTGGTCTAGCGGGAACTACGAGCAGTACTTC.

This clone appeared once. This chain uses TRBV19 with TRBJ2-1; 9 bases are a match to TRBD2. The V and J ends lost 2 bases and 2 bases, in that order; junction bases with no gene match: 10. Germline V lookup: CDR1 LNHDA, CDR2 SQIVND (reference sequence). The CDR3 runs 18 residues. This chain's CDR3 is CASSITAGGLTPYNEQFF. The CDR3 DNA follows: TGTGCCAGTAGTATAACGGCGGGAGGGCTAACCCCCTACAATGAGCAGTTCTTC.

The chain is built from TRBV3-1 (or the pseudogene TRBV3-2) and TRBJ1-2, with 8 nucleotides matching TRBD1. From germline, CDR1 is LGHDT and CDR2 YNNKEL (reference sequence). The CDR3 is 14 amino acids. Unmatched junction bases numbered 7, after V lost 2 bases and J lost 8 bases. This CDR3 reads CASSQFAGGYGYTF. CDR3 DNA sequence: TGTGCCAGCAGCCAATTTGCAGGGGGCTACGGCTACACCTTC.

The V and J genes are TRBV6-6 and TRBJ1-5, with TRBD1 identical over 9 bases. V trimming: 7 bases; J trimming: 4 bases; junction bases outside the gene matches: 8. Germline V gene sequence: CDR1 MNHNY, CDR2 SVGAGI (reference sequence). The CDR3 totals 15 residues. This CDR3 is CASTPQGAGNQPQHF. The DNA of the CDR3 is TGTGCCAGCACCCCACAGGGGGCCGGTAATCAGCCCCAGCATTTT.

Remarks on this clone: This specimen includes other DNA sequences encoding the same CDR3. The CDR3 region is CASSLQGNTEAFF. In DNA, the CDR3 is TGTGCCAGCAGTTTGCAGGGGAATACTGAAGCTTTCTTT. The V gene is TRBV27, the J gene TRBJ1-1, with D tentatively TRBD1 (6 bases). Germline CDR1 is MNHEY and CDR2 is SMNVEV (reference sequence). The CDR3 is 13 residues long. Trimming took 3 bases from V and 5 from J, leaving 10 bases between them.

This chain uses TRBV11-2 with TRBJ2-4; D is ambiguous. The length of the CDR3 is 15 residues. From germline, CDR1 is SGHAT and CDR2 FQNNGV. Trimming took off 2 bases at V and 0 bases at J, with 8 bases between the two ends. The CDR3 sequence is CASSLMSRAKNIQYF. The CDR3 DNA follows: TGTGCCAGCAGCTTAATGAGTCGAGCCAAAAACATTCAGTACTTC.

The table lists this clone with a few counts. The chain employs TRBV7-3 and TRBJ2-7, with TRBD1 matching over 9 bases. The V gene's germline CDR1 is SGHTA and CDR2 FQGTGA. V was clipped by 0 bases and J by 3 bases; unmatched bases: 0. The CDR3 consists of 14 residues. The DNA of the CDR3 is TGTGCCAGCAGCTTAACGACAGGGGGCTACGAGCAGTACTTC. It codes for CASSLTTGGYEQYF.

The rearrangement links TRBV7-3 to TRBJ2-3; TRBD2 might be the D (5 bases). Deletions cut 0 bases from V and 0 bases from J, with 7 bases between. The CDR3 runs 15 residues. Germline V lookup: CDR1 SGHTA, CDR2 FQGTGA. The CDR3 nucleotides are TGTGCCAGCAGCTTAACGGGCGGGAGCACAGATACGCAGTATTTT. Translating gives CASSLTGGSTDTQYF.

The chain combines TRBV6-5 with TRBJ2-3; 7 positions agree with TRBD2. The CDR3 sequence is 15 residues long. V lost 3 bases and J lost 1; bases outside the gene matches: 4. The V gene's germline CDR1 is MNHEY and CDR2 SVGAGI. The CDR3 nucleotides read TGTGCCAGCAGTTATGGGGCGGGAGGCACAGATACGCAGTATTTT. Protein product: CASSYGAGGTDTQYF.

This clone was seen a single time. CDR3 sequence: CASSLEGLDGNEQFF. The CDR3 DNA reads TGTGCCAGCAGCTTAGAGGGACTAGACGGCAATGAGCAGTTCTTC. The V and J genes are TRBV7-9 and TRBJ2-1, with TRBD2 matching 8 bases. The germline V gene encodes CDR1 SEHNR and CDR2 FQNEAQ (reference sequence). V lost 1 base and J lost 6; bases outside the gene matches: 5. The CDR3 spans 15 residues.

V usage is TRBV10-2 and J usage is TRBJ1-6; 9 bases align to TRBD1. J gave up 13 bases and V 0 bases, and 10 bases lay outside the gene matches. Germline V lookup: CDR1 WSHSY, CDR2 SAAADI. The CDR3 covers 16 residues. CDR3 in amino acids: CASSESGGQGRWPLHF. Here the CDR3 DNA reads TGCGCCAGCAGTGAGTCGGGGGGACAGGGAAGATGGCCCCTCCACTTT.

The chain recombines TRBV19 with TRBJ1-2, with TRBD1 as a possible D gene (5 bases). V lost 10 bases and J 2 bases, leaving 14 bases between the germline ends. Germline lookup yields CDR1 LNHDA and CDR2 SQIVND (reference sequence). The CDR3 sequence is 13 residues long. CDR3 protein: CATTRDRNYGYTF. CDR3 DNA: TGTGCCACCACACGCGACAGAAACTATGGCTACACCTTC.

V and J are TRBV6-2 or TRBV6-3 and TRBJ2-5; 16 nucleotides agree with TRBD2. Germline assignment: CDR1 MNHEY and CDR2 SVGEGT. The CDR3 sequence is 17 residues long. The V and J ends lost 2 bases and 5 bases, in that order; junction bases with no gene match: 5. CDR3 nucleotide sequence: TGTGCCAGCAGTTACAATAGGGGACTAGCGGGAGGGGAGACCCAGTACTTC. Amino acid sequence: CASSYNRGLAGGETQYF.

The V and J genes are TRBV7-6 and TRBJ2-3; 12 bases fit TRBD2. Germline trimming cut 5 bases from V and 6 bases from J; bases unmatched to any gene: 9. The length of the CDR3 is 16 residues. Per germline, CDR1 SGHVS and CDR2 FNYEAQ. The CDR3 sequence is CASSATLAGGPDTQYF. Written as DNA, the CDR3 is TGTGCCAGCAGCGCTACCCTAGCGGGAGGGCCGGATACGCAGTATTTT.

V and J are TRBV18 and TRBJ2-7, with D tentatively TRBD2 (6 bases). Trimming removed 0 bases at V and 0 bases at J, with 12 bases between. The germline CDR1 and CDR2 sequences are KGHSH and LQKENI. The CDR3 has 16 amino acids. The DNA of the CDR3 is TGTGCCAGCTCACCACCGGCGGGACCAAGCTCCTACGAGCAGTACTTC. Encoded protein: CASSPPAGPSSYEQYF.

V is TRBV27 and J is TRBJ1-1; 10 nucleotides match TRBD1. This CDR3 comprises 13 residues. Germline loops: CDR1 MNHEY, CDR2 SMNVEV (reference sequence). With V trimmed by 8 bases and J by 5 bases, 5 bases remained unmatched. The chain's CDR3 is CASWGTGVTEAFF. Here the CDR3 DNA reads TGTGCCAGCTGGGGGACAGGGGTTACTGAAGCTTTCTTT.

This chain uses TRBV5-6 with TRBJ2-5; 7 positions agree with TRBD2. Germline lookup yields CDR1 SGHDT and CDR2 YYEEEE. The CDR3 runs to 15 residues. V gave up 2 bases and J gave up 0 bases; unmatched junction bases: 4. CDR3 sequence (DNA): TGTGCCAGCAGCTTTCTAGCGGCGTACCAAGAGACCCAGTACTTC. Protein sequence: CASSFLAAYQETQYF. Full variable domain (missing parts from reference TRBV5-6 and TRBJ2-5): DAGVTQSPTHLIKTRGQQVTLRCSPKSGHDTVSWYQQALGQGPQFIFQYYEEEERQRGNFPDRFSGHQFPNYSSELNVNALLLGDSALYLCASSFLAAYQETQYFGPGTRLLVL.

The chain links TRBV24-1 to TRBJ1-6, with D hard to call. CDR1 and CDR2 from the germline V gene are KGHDR and SFDVKD. Trimming took off 2 bases at V and 9 bases at J, with 10 bases between the two ends. This CDR3 region has 14 residues. The CDR3 DNA reads as TGTGCCACCAGTGATTCAACAAGAAGTTCACCCCTCCACTTT. Translating gives CATSDSTRSSPLHF.